This TCR beta chain was identified in a study of T cell changes during pregnancy in multiple sclerosis. Trimming took 7 bases from V and 6 from J, leaving 9 bases between them. The CDR3 has 11 amino acids. Germline V CDR1 and CDR2: MDHEN, SYDVKM. Some clones are missing from TCRdb's copy, which holds only in-frame ones; the method was immunoSEQ multiplex PCR. The sample carries 40,000 to 60,000 clones, about 90% recorded once. This sequence joins TRBV28 and TRBJ1-1; D might be TRBD1 (5 bases). The sequence derives from a female donor with multiple sclerosis, enrolled in a pregnancy study. This specimen was CD4+ T cells from peripheral blood mononuclear cells, taken after pregnancy. This CDR3 reads CASTLGAEAFF. Written as DNA, the CDR3 is TGTGCCAGCACCCTAGGGGCTGAAGCTTTCTTT.